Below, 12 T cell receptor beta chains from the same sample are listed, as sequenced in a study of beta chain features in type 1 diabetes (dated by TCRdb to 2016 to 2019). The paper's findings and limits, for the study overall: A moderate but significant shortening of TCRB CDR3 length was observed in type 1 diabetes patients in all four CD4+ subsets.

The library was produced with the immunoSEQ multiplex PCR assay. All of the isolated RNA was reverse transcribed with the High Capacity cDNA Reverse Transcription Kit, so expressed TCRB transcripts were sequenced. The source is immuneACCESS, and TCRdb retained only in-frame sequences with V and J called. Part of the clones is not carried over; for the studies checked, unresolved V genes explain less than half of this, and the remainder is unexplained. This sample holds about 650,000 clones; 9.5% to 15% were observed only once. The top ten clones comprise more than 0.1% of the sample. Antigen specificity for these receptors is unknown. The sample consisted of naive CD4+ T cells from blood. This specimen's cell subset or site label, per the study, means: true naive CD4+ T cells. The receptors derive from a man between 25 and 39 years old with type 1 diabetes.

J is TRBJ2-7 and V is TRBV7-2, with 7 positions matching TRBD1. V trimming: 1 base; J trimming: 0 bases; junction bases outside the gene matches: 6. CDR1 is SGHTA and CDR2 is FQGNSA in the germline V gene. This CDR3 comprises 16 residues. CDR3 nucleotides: TGTGCCAGCAGCTTAGATGGGGACAGCCTCTCCTACGAGCAGTACTTC. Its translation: CASSLDGDSLSYEQYF. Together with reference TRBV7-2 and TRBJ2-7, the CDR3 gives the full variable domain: GAGVSQSPSNKVTEKGKDVELRCDPISGHTALYWYRQSLGQGLEFLIYFQGNSAPDKSGLPSDRFSAERTGGSVSTLTIQRTQQEDSAVYLCASSLDGDSLSYEQYFGPGTRLTVT.

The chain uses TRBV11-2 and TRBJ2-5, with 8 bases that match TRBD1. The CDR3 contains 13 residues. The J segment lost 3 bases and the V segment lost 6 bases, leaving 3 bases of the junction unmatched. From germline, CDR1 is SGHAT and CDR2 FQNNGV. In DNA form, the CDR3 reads TGTGCCAGCAGTTTGACAGGGGAAGAGACCCAGTACTTC. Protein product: CASSLTGEETQYF.

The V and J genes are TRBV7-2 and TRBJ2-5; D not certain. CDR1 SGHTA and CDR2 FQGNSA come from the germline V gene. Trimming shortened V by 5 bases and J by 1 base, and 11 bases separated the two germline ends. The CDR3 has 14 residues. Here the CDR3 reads CASSPTTLQETQYF. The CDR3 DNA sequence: TGTGCCAGCAGCCCCACTACCCTCCAAGAGACCCAGTACTTC.

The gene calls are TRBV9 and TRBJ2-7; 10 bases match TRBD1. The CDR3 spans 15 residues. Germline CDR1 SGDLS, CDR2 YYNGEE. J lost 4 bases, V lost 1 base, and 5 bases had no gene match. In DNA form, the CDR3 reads TGTGCCAGCAGCGTAAGGGGACAGGGGAGTTACGAGCAGTACTTC. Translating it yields CASSVRGQGSYEQYF.

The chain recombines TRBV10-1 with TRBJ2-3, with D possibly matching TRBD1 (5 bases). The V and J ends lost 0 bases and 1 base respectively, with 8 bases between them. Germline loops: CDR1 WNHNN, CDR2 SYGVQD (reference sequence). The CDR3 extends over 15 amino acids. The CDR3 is CASSESARGTDTQYF. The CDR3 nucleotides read TGCGCCAGCAGTGAGTCGGCCAGGGGCACAGATACGCAGTATTTT.

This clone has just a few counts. CDR3 amino acids: CASSPTLRADGANVLTF. CDR3 sequence (DNA): TGTGCCAGCTCACCAACATTACGGGCAGACGGGGCCAACGTCCTGACTTTC. V and J are TRBV18 and TRBJ2-6; the D is unclear. The CDR3 spans 17 residues. V was trimmed by 2 bases and J by 4 bases, leaving 15 bases between them. In germline, CDR1 is KGHSH, CDR2 LQKENI. Combining the CDR3 with reference TRBV18 and TRBJ2-6 gives the whole variable domain NAGVMQNPRHLVRRRGQEARLRCSPMKGHSHVYWYRQLPEEGLKFMVYLQKENIIDESGMPKERFSAEFPKEGPSILRIQQVVRGDSAAYFCASSPTLRADGANVLTFGAGSRLTVL.

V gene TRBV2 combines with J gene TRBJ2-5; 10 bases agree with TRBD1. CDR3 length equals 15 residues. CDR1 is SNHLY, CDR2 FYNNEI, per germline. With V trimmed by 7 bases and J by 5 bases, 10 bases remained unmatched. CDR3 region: CASTRGQGDVETQYF. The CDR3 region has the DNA TGTGCCAGCACCAGAGGACAGGGGGATGTGGAGACCCAGTACTTC.

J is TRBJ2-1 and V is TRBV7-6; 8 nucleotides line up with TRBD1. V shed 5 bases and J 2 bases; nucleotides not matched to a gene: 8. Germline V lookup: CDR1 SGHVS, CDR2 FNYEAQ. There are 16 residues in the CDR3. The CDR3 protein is CASSPKQGAAYNEQFF. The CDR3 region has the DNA TGTGCCAGCAGCCCTAAGCAGGGGGCGGCCTACAATGAGCAGTTCTTC.

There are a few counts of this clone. The CDR3 nucleotides read TGTGCCAGCAGTGCAAATCCGGGAGAAGGGTTTGATGGCTACACCTTC. Protein sequence: CASSANPGEGFDGYTF. This sequence joins TRBV25-1 and TRBJ1-2; the D is unclear. This CDR3 region has 16 residues. The V gene lost 4 bases and the J gene lost 6 bases, with 21 bases spanning the gap. The germline V gene encodes CDR1 MGHDK and CDR2 SYGVNS.

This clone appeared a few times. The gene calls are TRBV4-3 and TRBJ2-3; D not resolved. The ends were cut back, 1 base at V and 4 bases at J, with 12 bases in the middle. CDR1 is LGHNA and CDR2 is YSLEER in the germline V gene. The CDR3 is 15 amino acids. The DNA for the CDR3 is TGCGCCAGCAGCCAAGTTCCGCCTCGGTCAGATACGCAGTATTTT. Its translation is CASSQVPPRSDTQYF.

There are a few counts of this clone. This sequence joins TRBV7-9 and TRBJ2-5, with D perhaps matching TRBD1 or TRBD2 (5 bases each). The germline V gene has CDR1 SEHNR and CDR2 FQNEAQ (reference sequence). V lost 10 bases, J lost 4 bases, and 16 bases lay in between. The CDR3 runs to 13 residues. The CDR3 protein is CAKGTLPLETQYF. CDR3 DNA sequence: TGTGCCAAAGGGACCTTACCTTTAGAGACCCAGTACTTC.

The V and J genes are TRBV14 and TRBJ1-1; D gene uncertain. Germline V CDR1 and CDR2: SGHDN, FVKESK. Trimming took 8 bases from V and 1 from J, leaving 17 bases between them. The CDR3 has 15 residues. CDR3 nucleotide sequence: TGTGCCAGCGGAAAACGGACGGGGTGGAACACTGAAGCTTTCTTT. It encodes CASGKRTGWNTEAFF.